This T cell receptor beta chain was profiled in a study of shared T cell receptors in the human thymus. Method: immunoSEQ multiplex PCR; TCRdb's copy keeps in-frame clones and lacks some. The sample holds roughly 660,000 clones, around 89% seen once. Per germline, CDR1 SQVTM and CDR2 ANQGSEA. The length of the CDR3 is 15 residues. V lost 0 bases and J lost 2, with 13 bases in between. The data were also submitted as part of a second study, on human thymus T cells. As that study records: V and J genes seemed to be used with bias in thymic and blood repertoires. Among unrelated individuals, related research reported thymic repertoires that overlapped highly.

The chain employs TRBV29-1 and TRBJ1-2; D not resolved. The source material was thymocytes. The origin of this receptor is a boy younger than two with a congenital heart defect. The CDR3 DNA is TGCAGCGTTGAAGACAGGCCCCTTTCAAACTATGGCTACACCTTC. It specifies CSVEDRPLSNYGYTF.